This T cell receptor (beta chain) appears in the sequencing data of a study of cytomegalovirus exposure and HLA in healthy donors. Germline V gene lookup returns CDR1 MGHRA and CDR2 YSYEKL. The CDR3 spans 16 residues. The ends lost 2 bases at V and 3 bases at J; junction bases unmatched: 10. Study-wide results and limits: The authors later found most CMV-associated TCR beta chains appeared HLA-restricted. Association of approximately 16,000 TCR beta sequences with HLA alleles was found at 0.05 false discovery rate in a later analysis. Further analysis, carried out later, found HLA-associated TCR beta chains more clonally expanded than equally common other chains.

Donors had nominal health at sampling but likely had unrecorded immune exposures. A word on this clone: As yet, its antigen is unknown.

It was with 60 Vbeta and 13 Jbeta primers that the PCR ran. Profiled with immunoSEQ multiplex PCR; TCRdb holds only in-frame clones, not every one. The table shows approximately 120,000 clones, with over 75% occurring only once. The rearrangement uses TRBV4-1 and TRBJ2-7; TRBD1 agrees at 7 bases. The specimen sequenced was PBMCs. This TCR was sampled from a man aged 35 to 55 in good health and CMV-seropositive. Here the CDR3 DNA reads TGCGCCAGCAGCCAAAAAAAGGGACAGATTGTCTACGAGCAGTACTTC. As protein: CASSQKKGQIVYEQYF.